Listed below are T cell receptor beta chains from one sample, sequenced in a study of T cell repertoires in cytomegalovirus infection. The antigens for these receptors are not known. Each CDR3 protein is one row after TCRdb ran MiXCR on the reads. Found here are just over 450,000 distinct CDR3 sequences, under 45% of them singletons; the top ten hold just under 45%. The sequencing here drew on cultured PBMCs, taken from culture after CMV antigen stimulation. These receptors were obtained from a human donor in good health (CMV status not recorded). Some clones in this sample may be carry-over from other donors' samples. Each CDR3 is given with its conserved first and last residue. The D gene is left open where the match is weak. Size is omitted from some rows. Given values are once, few, many or a class for expanded clones.

14	TRBV5-6	TRBJ1-2	TRBD1	-	CASTARDRSYGYTF	TGTGCCAGCACCGCGCGGGACAGGTCCTATGGCTACACCTTC
17	TRBV7-2	TRBJ2-2	-	few	CASSLAGVSANTGELFF	TGTGCCAGCAGCTTAGCTGGCGTCAGCGCGAACACCGGGGAGCTGTTTTTT
14	TRBV7-9	TRBJ1-1	-	few	CASSFSGPRTEAFF	TGTGCCAGCAGCTTTTCGGGCCCGAGGACTGAAGCTTTCTTT
18	TRBV28	TRBJ2-2	TRBD2	-	CASRSLRSLAGYTGELFF	TGTGCCAGCAGAAGTTTAAGGAGCCTAGCGGGGTACACCGGGGAGCTGTTTTTT
15	TRBV7-2	TRBJ1-4	-	many	CASSLRGDIIGKLFF	TGTGCCAGCAGCTTAAGGGGGGACATAATTGGAAAACTGTTTTTT
15	TRBV27	TRBJ2-7	-	-	CASSPGGPGAHEQYF	TGTGCCAGCAGTCCTGGGGGACCCGGGGCCCACGAGCAGTACTTC
15	TRBV12-3/TRBV12-4	TRBJ2-2	-	few	CASSLEGGHTGELFF	TGTGCCAGCAGTTTAGAGGGGGGTCACACCGGGGAGCTGTTTTTT
13	TRBV4-1	TRBJ1-4	-	-	CASSLLDTEKLFF	TGCGCCAGCAGCCTTCTGGACACTGAAAAACTGTTTTTT
14	TRBV7-2	TRBJ2-7	TRBD1	-	CASSLGTGVGEQYF	TGTGCCAGCAGCTTAGGGACAGGGGTAGGAGAGCAGTACTTC
13	TRBV7-6	TRBJ2-5	TRBD2	-	CASSFTSAKTQYF	TGTGCCAGCAGCTTTACTAGCGCGAAGACCCAGTACTTC
17	TRBV5-1	TRBJ1-5	-	-	CASSFPLFLEPNQPQHF	TGCGCCAGCAGCTTTCCTCTTTTTCTGGAGCCTAATCAGCCCCAGCATTTT
14	TRBV11-2	TRBJ2-3	-	-	CASSPLDRADTQYF	TGTGCCAGCAGCCCGCTCGACCGGGCAGATACGCAGTATTTT
17	TRBV4-1	TRBJ2-1	TRBD2	-	CASSQDRASGGLDEQFF	TGCGCCAGCAGCCAAGACCGTGCTAGCGGGGGGTTGGATGAGCAGTTCTTC
15	TRBV7-9	TRBJ2-2	TRBD2	-	CASSILAGATGELFF	TGTGCCAGCAGCATCCTAGCGGGGGCCACCGGGGAGCTGTTTTTT
15	TRBV7-9	TRBJ2-5	-	-	CASSLGVQRQETQYF	TGTGCCAGCAGCCTAGGGGTACAGCGCCAAGAGACCCAGTACTTC
14	TRBV6-6	TRBJ1-2	TRBD1	-	CASNSGQINYGYTF	TGTGCCAGCAACTCGGGACAGATAAACTATGGCTACACCTTC
13	TRBV7-9	TRBJ2-3	-	few	CASSYRATDTQYF	TGTGCCAGCAGCTATCGGGCCACAGATACGCAGTATTTT
18	TRBV6-2/TRBV6-3	TRBJ2-5	-	-	CASSSSRWGSRGVETQYF	TGTGCCAGCAGTTCATCCCGATGGGGATCACGCGGTGTGGAGACCCAGTACTTC
14	TRBV6-1	TRBJ1-2	-	-	CASTSVGAGESYTF	TGTGCCAGCACTAGTGTCGGGGCAGGGGAAAGCTACACCTTC
12	TRBV19	TRBJ2-3	-	-	CASSISRDTQYF	TGTGCCAGTAGTATATCGCGGGATACGCAGTATTTT
13	TRBV2	TRBJ1-6	-	-	CASSVVRESPLHF	TGTGCCAGCAGTGTAGTACGAGAATCACCCCTCCACTTT
18	TRBV6-2/TRBV6-3	TRBJ2-3	TRBD2	-	CASSEEVGAGGNTDTQYF	TGTGCCAGCAGTGAAGAGGTCGGAGCGGGGGGGAACACAGATACGCAGTATTTT
16	TRBV7-2	TRBJ2-2	TRBD2	-	CASSLVAGGGTGELFF	TGTGCCAGCAGCTTAGTAGCGGGGGGAGGCACCGGGGAGCTGTTTTTT
13	TRBV19	TRBJ1-5	-	-	CASSSLVDQPQHF	TGTGCCAGTAGTAGTTTGGTTGATCAGCCCCAGCATTTT
18	TRBV27	TRBJ2-2	-	-	CASSLAPDATANTGELFF	TGTGCCAGCAGTCTAGCCCCCGACGCTACGGCGAACACCGGGGAGCTGTTTTTT
15	TRBV20-1	TRBJ2-1	-	-	CSARSSQAFYNEQFF	TGCAGTGCTAGGTCTTCCCAAGCCTTTTACAATGAGCAGTTCTTC
15	TRBV7-2	TRBJ1-5	TRBD1	few	CASSTGTGLSQPQHF	TGTGCCAGCAGCACGGGGACAGGGCTAAGTCAGCCCCAGCATTTT
14	TRBV7-9	TRBJ1-2	-	few	CASSLDRRSYGYTF	TGTGCCAGCAGCTTAGACCGACGGAGCTATGGCTACACCTTC
14	TRBV7-2	TRBJ2-3	TRBD1	few	CASSRDRGQDTQYF	TGTGCCAGCAGCAGGGACAGGGGGCAAGATACGCAGTATTTT
13	TRBV6-2/TRBV6-3	TRBJ2-1	-	few	CASSPIVAVEQFF	TGTGCCAGCAGTCCAATAGTGGCGGTTGAGCAGTTCTTC
14	TRBV7-9	TRBJ2-5	-	few	CASSLEGTEETQYF	TGTGCCAGCAGCTTAGAGGGGACCGAAGAGACCCAGTACTTC
15	TRBV19	TRBJ2-5	TRBD1	-	CASSIPGTAQETQYF	TGTGCCAGTAGTATCCCCGGGACAGCCCAAGAGACCCAGTACTTC
12	TRBV19	TRBJ2-3	-	few	CATSSRTDTQYF	TGTGCCACTAGCAGCCGCACAGATACGCAGTATTTT
14	TRBV6-2/TRBV6-3	TRBJ1-6	-	-	CASSYGGGNSPLHF	TGTGCCAGCAGTTACGGTGGGGGGAATTCACCCCTCCACTTT
15	TRBV6-1	TRBJ2-1	TRBD2	few	CASSYRAGGQAEQFF	TGTGCCAGCAGTTACAGAGCGGGAGGGCAGGCTGAGCAGTTCTTC
13	TRBV6-5	TRBJ1-1	-	once	CASSYGRVGEAFF	TGTGCCAGCAGTTACGGTAGGGTTGGTGAAGCTTTCTTT
16	TRBV28	TRBJ1-5	TRBD1	-	CANSLNRGRSNQPQHF	TGTGCCAACAGTTTGAACAGGGGGCGCAGCAATCAGCCCCAGCATTTT
17	TRBV7-2	TRBJ2-1	TRBD2	-	CASSKGNLRGGDGEQFF	TGTGCCAGCAGCAAAGGCAATTTGCGGGGGGGCGATGGTGAGCAGTTCTTC
15	TRBV7-2	TRBJ2-4	TRBD1	-	CASSPQGTGANIQYF	TGTGCCAGCAGCCCTCAAGGGACAGGGGCAAACATTCAGTACTTC
14	TRBV7-9	TRBJ1-4	-	-	CASSPKGPREKLFF	TGTGCCAGCAGCCCAAAGGGACCGAGGGAAAAACTGTTTTTT
16	TRBV19	TRBJ2-1	-	-	CASSIVRGGSYNEQFF	TGTGCCAGTAGTATAGTTAGGGGGGGGTCCTACAATGAGCAGTTCTTC
14	TRBV7-2	TRBJ2-7	TRBD1	-	CASSLYRGLSEQYF	TGTGCCAGCAGCTTATACAGGGGCCTCAGCGAGCAGTACTTC
14	TRBV4-3	TRBJ2-3	-	few	CASSLGRATDTQYF	TGCGCCAGCAGCCTGGGCAGGGCCACAGATACGCAGTATTTT
16	TRBV20-1	TRBJ2-7	TRBD1	few	CSATALQGVLGYEQYF	TGCAGTGCCACGGCCTTACAGGGGGTCTTAGGATACGAGCAGTACTTC
13	TRBV18	TRBJ2-7	-	-	CASSTRSRYEQYF	TGTGCCAGCTCAACCAGGTCCCGCTACGAGCAGTACTTC
18	TRBV18	TRBJ1-4	TRBD1	few	CASSPTGTGATKGEKLFF	TGTGCCAGCTCACCCACCGGGACAGGGGCCACGAAAGGGGAAAAACTGTTTTTT
15	TRBV24-1	TRBJ2-3	-	-	CATSDGGATTDTQYF	TGTGCCACCAGTGATGGGGGCGCCACTACAGATACGCAGTATTTT
14	TRBV18	TRBJ2-1	TRBD1	-	CASSSWDRGNEQFF	TGTGCCAGCTCATCTTGGGACAGGGGAAATGAGCAGTTCTTC
15	TRBV4-1	TRBJ2-1	-	-	CASRTGPLGDNEQFF	TGCGCCAGCAGGACAGGTCCCCTAGGGGACAATGAGCAGTTCTTC
13	TRBV29-1	TRBJ1-2	-	-	CSALGEGDYGYTF	TGCAGCGCCCTTGGGGAAGGTGACTATGGCTACACCTTC
13	TRBV12-3/TRBV12-4	TRBJ1-1	-	-	CASKGGPTGEAFF	TGTGCCAGCAAAGGGGGGCCCACAGGTGAAGCTTTCTTT
13	TRBV6-8	TRBJ2-7	TRBD1	-	CASSYPGQAEQYF	TGTGCCAGCAGTTACCCGGGACAGGCCGAGCAGTACTTC
17	TRBV7-6	TRBJ2-5	-	-	CASSPVPGTPLEETQYF	TGTGCCAGCAGCCCCGTACCTGGGACACCCTTGGAAGAGACCCAGTACTTC
14	TRBV5-6	TRBJ2-7	TRBD2	-	CASSFGTSVYEQYF	TGTGCCAGCAGCTTCGGGACTAGCGTTTACGAGCAGTACTTC
13	TRBV28	TRBJ1-6	-	few	CASSYRVGSPLHF	TGTGCCAGCAGCTACAGGGTCGGTTCACCCCTCCACTTT